This entry features one T cell receptor beta chain sequence. V lost 2 bases to trimming and J lost 7 bases, with 15 bases between them. The germline V gene encodes CDR1 MDHEN and CDR2 SYDVKM. The CDR3 has 15 amino acids. Libraries were prepared by immunoSEQ multiplex PCR; TCRdb keeps only in-frame clonotypes and omits some of them. The sample yields approximately 29,000 clones, 65% to 85% seen once. This specimen comes from a study of neoadjuvant nivolumab and ipilimumab in lung cancer. Study as a whole: Nivolumab 3 mg/kg was given days 1, 15 and 29, plus ipilimumab 1 mg/kg day 1 in combination.

The chain links TRBV28 to TRBJ1-5; D may be TRBD1 (6 bases). This clonotype was sampled from an adult with non-small cell lung cancer. The starting material was tumor tissue, obtained after neoadjuvant nivolumab, alone or with ipilimumab, at or shortly before surgery. The CDR3 is CASSLAARGEQPQHF. CDR3 in DNA: TGTGCCAGCAGTTTAGCTGCCAGGGGCGAACAGCCCCAGCATTTT. The entire variable domain, with the rest obtained from reference TRBV28 and TRBJ1-5, is as follows: DVKVTQSSRYLVKRTGEKVFLECVQDMDHENMFWYRQDPGLGLRLIYFSYDVKMKEKGDIPEGYSVSREKKERFSLILESASTNQTSMYLCASSLAARGEQPQHFGDGTRLSIL.